Listed below are T cell receptor beta chains from one sample, sequenced in a study of post-analysis software for immune sequencing data. Via MiXCR, TCRdb re-called the PCR reads, giving one row per CDR3 protein. The repertoire consists of more than 350,000 distinct CDR3 sequences, with about 40% occurring once and the leading ten covering around 8%. The sequencing sample was made of blood. The source of these receptors is a girl aged 2-10 years with multiple sclerosis. Each CDR3 is given with its conserved first and last residue. A D gene is named only where the DNA matches it firmly. Clone size appears in some rows only: once, few, many, or a class for an expanded clone.

>TRBJ2-4|-|TRBD2|TRBV5-1
CASSLLAGGPGSKNIQYF
TGCGCCAGCAGCTTGCTAGCGGGGGGGCCAGGGTCCAAAAACATTCAGTACTTC
>TRBJ2-2|-|-|TRBV12-3/TRBV12-4
CASSLQGVGNTGELFF
TGTGCCAGCAGCCTACAGGGTGTGGGAAACACCGGGGAGCTGTTTTTT
>TRBJ2-3|few|TRBD2|TRBV20-1
CSARTSLGDTQYF
TGCAGTGCCAGGACTAGCTTGGGAGATACGCAGTATTTT
>TRBJ2-1|few|TRBD2|TRBV20-1
CSADPATSANNEQFF
TGCAGTGCCGACCCTGCGACTAGCGCCAACAATGAGCAGTTCTTC
>TRBJ2-1|-|TRBD1|TRBV28
CASSLARWTGEPPKQFF
TGTGCCAGCAGTTTAGCTCGGTGGACAGGGGAACCTCCTAAGCAGTTCTTC
>TRBJ2-1|few|-|TRBV28
CASSSIWGGTVYNEQFF
TGTGCCAGCAGTTCGATATGGGGCGGGACAGTGTACAATGAGCAGTTCTTC
>TRBJ2-1|-|-|TRBV20-1
CSARQGKGVRQFF
TGCAGTGCTAGGCAGGGCAAAGGGGTCCGGCAGTTCTTC
>TRBJ2-3|few|-|TRBV11-2
CASSFSPGLATQYF
TGTGCCAGCAGCTTTTCCCCGGGACTCGCTACGCAGTATTTT
>TRBJ2-1|-|-|TRBV7-6
CASSPGTLDEQFF
TGTGCCAGCAGCCCCGGGACTTTGGATGAGCAGTTCTTC
>TRBJ2-1|once|TRBD2|TRBV12-5
CASGPATSGSVNEQFF
TGTGCTAGTGGTCCAGCGACTAGCGGGAGCGTTAATGAGCAGTTCTTC
>TRBJ2-1|few|TRBD1|TRBV15
CATSRDREVNEQFF
TGTGCCACCAGCAGGGACAGGGAAGTAAATGAGCAGTTCTTC
>TRBJ1-2|-|-|TRBV15
CATSFRNYGYTF
TGTGCCACCAGCTTCCGTAACTATGGCTACACCTTC
>TRBJ1-6|-|-|TRBV6-5
CASSSARLSPLHF
TGTGCCAGCAGTTCCGCTCGCCTTTCACCCCTCCACTTT
>TRBJ2-3|-|-|TRBV12-3/TRBV12-4
CASSFAGVSQDTQYF
TGTGCCAGCAGTTTTGCAGGGGTTTCGCAGGATACGCAGTATTTT
>TRBJ2-3|-|-|TRBV20-1
CSVRAITDTQYF
TGCAGTGTAAGGGCCATCACAGATACGCAGTATTTT
>TRBJ2-7|-|-|TRBV7-9
CASSLADRGFHEQYF
TGTGCCAGCAGCTTAGCGGACAGAGGGTTCCACGAGCAGTACTTC
>TRBJ1-2|-|-|TRBV27
CASSLGVNYGYTF
TGTGCCAGCAGTTTGGGGGTTAACTATGGCTACACCTTC
>TRBJ2-1|-|TRBD2|TRBV4-2
CASSQDRRAGGIYNEQFF
TGTGCCAGCAGCCAAGATCGTCGGGCGGGAGGAATCTACAATGAGCAGTTCTTC
>TRBJ2-1|few|-|TRBV2
CASRKGISTSYNEQFF
TGTGCCAGCAGGAAGGGGATTTCTACTTCCTACAATGAGCAGTTCTTC
>TRBJ2-2|once|-|TRBV6-5
CASKGRWGKNTGELFF
TGTGCCAGCAAAGGAAGGTGGGGGAAGAACACCGGGGAGCTGTTTTTT
>TRBJ2-3|few|TRBD2|TRBV13
CASSPAGGGTDTQYF
TGTGCCAGCAGCCCGGCGGGGGGGGGCACAGATACGCAGTATTTT
>TRBJ2-5|few|TRBD1|TRBV13
CASSKIRQGEETQYF
TGTGCCAGCAGCAAAATAAGACAGGGGGAAGAGACCCAGTACTTC
>TRBJ2-1|once|-|TRBV14
CASSQAAGGSYNEQFF
TGTGCCAGCAGCCAAGCGGCCGGGGGAAGTTACAATGAGCAGTTCTTC
>TRBJ2-7|few|TRBD1|TRBV28
CASTTPGTVSYEQYF
TGTGCCAGCACTACCCCCGGGACAGTTTCCTACGAGCAGTACTTC
>TRBJ2-5|few|-|TRBV7-2
CASSSPFRGRQETQYF
TGTGCCAGCAGCTCCCCGTTCAGGGGCCGCCAAGAGACCCAGTACTTC
>TRBJ2-7|once|-|TRBV2
CASSVSGRHKYF
TGTGCCAGCAGTGTTTCAGGGCGTCATAAGTACTTC
>TRBJ1-5|-|-|TRBV4-2
CASSQEYGPGSQPQHF
TGTGCCAGCAGCCAAGAGTACGGACCGGGCAGTCAGCCCCAGCATTTT
>TRBJ2-2|-|-|TRBV12-5
CASGLTGELFF
TGTGCTAGTGGTTTAACCGGGGAGCTGTTTTTT
>TRBJ2-3|-|TRBD2|TRBV12-3/TRBV12-4
CASSWTSGDTDTQYF
TGTGCCAGCAGTTGGACTAGCGGGGACACAGATACGCAGTATTTT
>TRBJ2-1|many|-|TRBV6-2/TRBV6-3
CASRSHTGSEQFF
TGTGCCAGCAGATCCCACACTGGGAGTGAGCAGTTCTTC
>TRBJ1-1|-|-|TRBV6-5
CASSYFKNTEAFF
TGTGCCAGCAGTTATTTTAAGAACACTGAAGCTTTCTTT
>TRBJ1-2|-|-|TRBV7-2
CASSPTADPERGYTF
TGTGCCAGCAGCCCCACGGCCGACCCTGAGCGCGGCTACACCTTC
>TRBJ2-1|-|TRBD1|TRBV20-1
CSARQGENEQFF
TGCAGTGCTAGACAGGGGGAAAATGAGCAGTTCTTC
>TRBJ2-7|few|-|TRBV6-1
CASISRPPGQGSYEQYF
TGTGCCAGCATCAGCCGACCCCCTGGGCAGGGTTCCTACGAGCAGTACTTC
>TRBJ2-1|few|TRBD2|TRBV29-1
CSVEVGLAAYNEQFF
TGCAGCGTTGAAGTTGGACTAGCGGCCTACAATGAGCAGTTCTTC
>TRBJ2-5|-|-|TRBV2
CASRHFGTRGETQYF
TGTGCCAGCAGACATTTCGGGACTCGAGGGGAGACCCAGTACTTC
>TRBJ2-1|few|-|TRBV29-1
CSVEDLRGANEQFF
TGCAGCGTTGAAGATCTCAGGGGGGCAAATGAGCAGTTCTTC
>TRBJ2-7|-|-|TRBV5-1
CASSLDTGGPYEQYF
TGCGCCAGCAGCTTGGATACCGGGGGCCCCTACGAGCAGTACTTC
>TRBJ2-1|-|TRBD1|TRBV7-3
CASSSIPGTGVDEQFF
TGTGCCAGCAGCTCAATCCCCGGGACAGGTGTCGATGAGCAGTTCTTC
>TRBJ2-5|few|TRBD1|TRBV5-5
CASPLPRQGVWETQYF
TGTGCCAGCCCCCTTCCCCGACAGGGGGTTTGGGAGACCCAGTACTTC
>TRBJ2-1|-|-|TRBV12-3/TRBV12-4
CASSATGGSLAGPYNEQFF
TGTGCCAGCAGTGCGACAGGGGGATCACTAGCGGGTCCCTACAATGAGCAGTTCTTC
>TRBJ2-5|once|-|TRBV10-3
CATSAPSSQETQYF
TGTGCCACCTCGGCCCCCAGCTCTCAAGAGACCCAGTACTTC
>TRBJ1-1|-|TRBD1|TRBV5-1
CASREFPGQGRRGTEAFF
TGCGCCAGCAGGGAATTTCCGGGACAGGGGAGAAGAGGGACTGAAGCTTTCTTT
>TRBJ2-3|-|TRBD2|TRBV28
CASSLSGVTTDTQYF
TGTGCCAGCAGTCTCAGCGGGGTTACCACAGATACGCAGTATTTT
>TRBJ1-2|few|TRBD1|TRBV12-3/TRBV12-4
CASSSQGGFYGYTF
TGTGCCAGCAGTTCCCAGGGGGGCTTCTATGGCTACACCTTC
>TRBJ2-5|few|TRBD1|TRBV29-1
CSVEPRDRQETQYF
TGCAGCGTTGAACCCCGGGACAGACAAGAGACCCAGTACTTC
>TRBJ2-1|-|-|TRBV27
CASSFLSGNEQFF
TGTGCCAGCAGTTTCCTGTCAGGCAATGAGCAGTTCTTC